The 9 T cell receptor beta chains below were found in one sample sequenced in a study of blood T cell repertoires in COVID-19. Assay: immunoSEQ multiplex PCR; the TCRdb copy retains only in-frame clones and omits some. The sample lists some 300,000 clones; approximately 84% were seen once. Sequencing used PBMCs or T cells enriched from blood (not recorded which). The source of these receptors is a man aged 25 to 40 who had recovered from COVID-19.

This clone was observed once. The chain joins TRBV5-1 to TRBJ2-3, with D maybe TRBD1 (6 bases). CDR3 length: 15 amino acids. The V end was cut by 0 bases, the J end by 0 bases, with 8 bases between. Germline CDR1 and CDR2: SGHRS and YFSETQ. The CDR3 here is CASSLGTESTDTQYF. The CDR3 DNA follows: TGCGCCAGCAGCTTGGGGACAGAAAGCACAGATACGCAGTATTTT.

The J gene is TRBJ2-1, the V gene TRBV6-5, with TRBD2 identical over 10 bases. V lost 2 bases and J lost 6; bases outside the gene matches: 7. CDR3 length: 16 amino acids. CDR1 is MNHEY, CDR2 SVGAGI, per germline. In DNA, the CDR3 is TGTGCCAGCAGTTACGCCATAGCGGGGGGTATCAATGAGCAGTTCTTC. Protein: CASSYAIAGGINEQFF.

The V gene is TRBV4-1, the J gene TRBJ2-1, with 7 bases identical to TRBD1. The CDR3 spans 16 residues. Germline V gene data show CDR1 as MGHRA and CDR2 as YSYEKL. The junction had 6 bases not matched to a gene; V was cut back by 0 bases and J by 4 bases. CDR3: CASSQDRQGRYNEQFF. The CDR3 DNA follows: TGCGCCAGCAGCCAAGATCGACAGGGCCGTTACAATGAGCAGTTCTTC.

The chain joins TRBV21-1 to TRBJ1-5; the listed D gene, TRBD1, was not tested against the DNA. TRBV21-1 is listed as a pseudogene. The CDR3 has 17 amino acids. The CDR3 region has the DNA TGTGCCAGCAGCAAAGGCGCCTCAGGAAAGAGCAATCAGCCCCAGCATTTT. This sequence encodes CASSKGASGKSNQPQHF.

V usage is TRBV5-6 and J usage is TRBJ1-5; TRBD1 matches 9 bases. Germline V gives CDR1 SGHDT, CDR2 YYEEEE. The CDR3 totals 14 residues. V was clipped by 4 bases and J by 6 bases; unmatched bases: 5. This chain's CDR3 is CASSLGTGSQPQHF. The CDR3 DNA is TGTGCCAGCAGCCTCGGGACAGGGAGTCAGCCCCAGCATTTT.

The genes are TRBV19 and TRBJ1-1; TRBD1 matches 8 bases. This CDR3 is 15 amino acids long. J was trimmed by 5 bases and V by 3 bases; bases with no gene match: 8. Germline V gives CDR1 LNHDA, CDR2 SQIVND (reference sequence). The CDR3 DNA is TGTGCCAGTAGTATGAAGACAGGGGCTGGGACTGAAGCTTTCTTT. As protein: CASSMKTGAGTEAFF.

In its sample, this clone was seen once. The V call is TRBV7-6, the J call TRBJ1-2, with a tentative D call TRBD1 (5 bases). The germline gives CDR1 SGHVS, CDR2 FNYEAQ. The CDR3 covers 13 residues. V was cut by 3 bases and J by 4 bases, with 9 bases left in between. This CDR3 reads CASSFGQGYGYTF. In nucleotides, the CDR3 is TGTGCCAGCAGCTTCGGACAAGGCTATGGCTACACCTTC.

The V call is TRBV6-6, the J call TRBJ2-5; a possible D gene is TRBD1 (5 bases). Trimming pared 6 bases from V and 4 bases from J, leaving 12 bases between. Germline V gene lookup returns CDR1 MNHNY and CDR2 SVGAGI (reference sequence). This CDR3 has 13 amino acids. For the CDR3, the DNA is TGTGCCAGCAGCCAAGTTCAGGGAGAGACCCAGTACTTC. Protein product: CASSQVQGETQYF.

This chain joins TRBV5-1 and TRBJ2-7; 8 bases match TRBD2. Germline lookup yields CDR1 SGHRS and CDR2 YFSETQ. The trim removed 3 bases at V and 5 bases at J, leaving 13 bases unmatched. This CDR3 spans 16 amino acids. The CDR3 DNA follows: TGCGCCAGCAGCTCAGAGCTCCGGGGGGGCAGGGACGAGCAGTACTTC. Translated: CASSSELRGGRDEQYF.